This is a list of T cell receptor beta chains from one sample in a study of Ad26.COV2.S vaccination and SARS-CoV-2 variants. TCRdb's copy holds only in-frame clones and misses some; the assay was immunoSEQ multiplex PCR. The sample has 85,000 to 95,000 clones; roughly 85% are singletons. Source: peripheral blood, taken after recovery from COVID-19. The receptors were gathered from a human donor who had recovered from COVID-19. The CDR3 runs from the conserved cysteine through the conserved F or W. Each record gives: V gene, D gene, clone size, J gene, CDR3 protein, CDR3 DNA. D genes are given only for firm matches. The listing skips clone size in some rows; elsewhere it reads once, few, many or a size class.

V: TRBV6-5; D: .; size: .; J: TRBJ2-1; CDR3: CASSSTGPTSGEQFF; DNA: TGTGCCAGCAGTTCCACCGGCCCCACCTCCGGTGAGCAGTTCTTC
V: TRBV7-2; D: .; size: .; J: TRBJ2-1; CDR3: CASTRPPVSYNEQFF; DNA: TGTGCCAGCACACGCCCCCCCGTCTCCTACAATGAGCAGTTCTTC
V: TRBV5-4; D: .; size: .; J: TRBJ1-2; CDR3: CASSLEGVRRGYTF; DNA: TGTGCCAGCAGCTTGGAAGGGGTACGGCGGGGCTACACCTTC
V: TRBV5-1; D: .; size: .; J: TRBJ1-1; CDR3: CASSLETRVQAFF; DNA: TGCGCCAGCAGCTTGGAAACAAGGGTTCAAGCTTTCTTT
V: TRBV6-5; D: .; size: .; J: TRBJ2-1; CDR3: CASSLVAYNEQFF; DNA: TGTGCCAGCAGCCTAGTTGCCTACAATGAGCAGTTCTTC
V: TRBV27; D: .; size: few; J: TRBJ1-6; CDR3: CASSFRQGNNSPLHF; DNA: TGTGCCAGCAGTTTCCGTCAGGGGAACAATTCACCCCTCCACTTT
V: TRBV4-1; D: .; size: .; J: TRBJ1-3; CDR3: CASSKSFGAGGNTIYF; DNA: TGCGCCAGCAGCAAAAGTTTTGGGGCCGGTGGAAACACCATATATTTT
V: TRBV19; D: .; size: few; J: TRBJ2-7; CDR3: CASGHSLYEQYF; DNA: TGTGCCAGTGGTCATAGTCTCTACGAGCAGTACTTC
V: TRBV7-2; D: TRBD2; size: .; J: TRBJ2-5; CDR3: CASSPGLAVQETQYF; DNA: TGTGCCAGCAGCCCCGGACTAGCCGTCCAAGAGACCCAGTACTTC
V: TRBV6-6; D: TRBD1; size: .; J: TRBJ2-7; CDR3: CASSYLGQGTYEQYF; DNA: TGTGCCAGCAGTTACTTGGGACAGGGGACCTACGAGCAGTACTTC
V: TRBV6-4; D: .; size: .; J: TRBJ2-3; CDR3: CASSEFSDTDTQYF; DNA: TGTGCCAGCAGTGAGTTCTCAGACACAGATACGCAGTATTTT
V: TRBV5-6; D: .; size: once; J: TRBJ2-1; CDR3: CASSLADRVYNEQFF; DNA: TGTGCCAGCAGCTTGGCGGACAGAGTCTACAATGAGCAGTTCTTC
V: TRBV6-5; D: .; size: .; J: TRBJ2-1; CDR3: CASSYFPGLEQFF; DNA: TGTGCCAGCAGTTATTTTCCCGGGCTCGAGCAGTTCTTC
V: TRBV19; D: TRBD1; size: once; J: TRBJ1-2; CDR3: CATMGDRGVNYGYTF; DNA: TGTGCCACCATGGGGGACAGGGGGGTTAACTATGGCTACACCTTC
V: TRBV5-1; D: TRBD1; size: .; J: TRBJ2-7; CDR3: CASRLTTGIYEQYF; DNA: TGCGCCAGCAGGCTAACGACAGGGATTTACGAGCAGTACTTC
V: TRBV28; D: .; size: once; J: TRBJ2-7; CDR3: CASRLDDSHEQYF; DNA: TGTGCCAGCAGACTCGACGACAGCCACGAGCAGTACTTC
V: TRBV18; D: TRBD2; size: .; J: TRBJ2-1; CDR3: CATSQRGGDEQFF; DNA: TGTGCCACCTCACAACGGGGGGGGGATGAGCAGTTCTTC
V: TRBV7-2; D: .; size: few; J: TRBJ2-3; CDR3: CASSFRDTQYF; DNA: TGTGCCAGCAGCTTCAGGGATACGCAGTATTTT
V: TRBV2; D: .; size: once; J: TRBJ1-2; CDR3: CASSYITTGYTF; DNA: TGTGCCAGCAGCTACATCACTACGGGCTACACCTTC
V: TRBV9; D: TRBD1; size: .; J: TRBJ2-7; CDR3: CASSGPGQGNEQYF; DNA: TGTGCCAGCAGCGGCCCGGGACAGGGTAACGAGCAGTACTTC
V: TRBV28; D: TRBD1; size: .; J: TRBJ2-4; CDR3: CASSLPGTGALAKNIQYF; DNA: TGTGCCAGCAGTTTGCCCGGGACAGGCGCTTTAGCCAAAAACATTCAGTACTTC
V: TRBV7-2; D: TRBD2; size: .; J: TRBJ2-7; CDR3: CASSFVSGAFYEQYF; DNA: TGTGCCAGCAGCTTTGTTAGCGGGGCCTTCTACGAGCAGTACTTC
V: TRBV4-1; D: TRBD2; size: .; J: TRBJ2-7; CDR3: CASSQGGAGDEQYF; DNA: TGCGCCAGCAGCCAAGGAGGGGCGGGAGACGAGCAGTACTTC
V: TRBV3-1/TRBV3-2; D: TRBD2; size: few; J: TRBJ2-1; CDR3: CASSQGYGTSRNEQFF; DNA: TGTGCCAGCAGCCAGGGATACGGGACTAGTAGGAATGAGCAGTTCTTC
V: TRBV15; D: .; size: few; J: TRBJ1-2; CDR3: CATSRGLLDGYTF; DNA: TGTGCCACCAGCAGAGGGCTCCTGGATGGCTACACCTTC
V: TRBV11-2; D: .; size: few; J: TRBJ1-3; CDR3: CASSSLKGGNTIYF; DNA: TGTGCCAGCAGCTCTCTAAAAGGTGGAAACACCATATATTTT
V: TRBV11-2; D: .; size: .; J: TRBJ1-3; CDR3: CASSLGGSGNTIYF; DNA: TGTGCCAGCAGCTTAGGAGGGTCCGGAAACACCATATATTTT
V: TRBV7-2; D: .; size: .; J: TRBJ2-3; CDR3: CASSPSRSSADTQYF; DNA: TGTGCCAGCAGCCCCAGCCGGAGTTCGGCAGATACGCAGTATTTT
V: TRBV6-2/TRBV6-3; D: .; size: .; J: TRBJ1-1; CDR3: CASSANTEAFF; DNA: TGTGCCAGCAGCGCCAACACTGAAGCTTTCTTT
V: TRBV7-2; D: TRBD1; size: .; J: TRBJ1-2; CDR3: CASSLDQGASYGYTF; DNA: TGTGCCAGCAGCTTAGATCAGGGGGCATCCTATGGCTACACCTTC
V: TRBV12-5; D: TRBD2; size: .; J: TRBJ2-3; CDR3: CASGFGRASGNPRGDTQYF; DNA: TGTGCTAGTGGTTTCGGTAGGGCTAGCGGGAACCCTAGGGGAGATACGCAGTATTTT
V: TRBV28; D: .; size: .; J: TRBJ2-1; CDR3: CASSLGGILNNEQFF; DNA: TGTGCCAGCAGTTTAGGGGGAATCCTTAACAATGAGCAGTTCTTC
V: TRBV25-1; D: .; size: .; J: TRBJ1-3; CDR3: CASSSPGNTIYF; DNA: TGTGCCAGCTCCTCTCCTGGAAACACCATATATTTT
V: TRBV21-1; D: .; size: .; J: TRBJ1-3; CDR3: CASSTYRGPLSGNTIYF; DNA: TGTGCCAGCAGCACCTACAGGGGACCACTCTCTGGAAACACCATATATTTT
V: TRBV9; D: .; size: .; J: TRBJ2-7; CDR3: CASSVGGVRGATEQYF; DNA: TGTGCCAGCAGCGTAGGCGGCGTTAGGGGGGCTACGGAGCAGTACTTC
V: TRBV28; D: TRBD2; size: once; J: TRBJ2-2; CDR3: CASSLLSLAGITGELFF; DNA: TGTGCCAGCAGTTTATTGAGTCTAGCGGGGATCACCGGGGAGCTGTTTTTT
V: TRBV7-8; D: .; size: .; J: TRBJ1-1; CDR3: CASSSILSGAFF; DNA: TGTGCCAGCAGCTCTATCTTAAGCGGAGCTTTCTTT
V: TRBV19; D: TRBD1; size: few; J: TRBJ1-2; CDR3: CASRGGQGASGYTF; DNA: TGTGCCAGTAGGGGAGGACAGGGGGCTTCTGGCTACACCTTC
V: TRBV29-1; D: .; size: .; J: TRBJ2-3; CDR3: CSVEVGYTQYF; DNA: TGCAGCGTTGAAGTAGGATATACGCAGTATTTT
V: TRBV5-1; D: .; size: once; J: TRBJ1-4; CDR3: CASRIDGSNEKLFF; DNA: TGCGCCAGCCGGATTGACGGGAGCAATGAAAAACTGTTTTTT
V: TRBV7-3; D: .; size: .; J: TRBJ2-4; CDR3: CASSPGGLAKNIQYF; DNA: TGTGCCAGCAGCCCAGGAGGTCTAGCCAAAAACATTCAGTACTTC
V: TRBV7-9; D: .; size: once; J: TRBJ2-1; CDR3: CASSPSFRLSYNEQFF; DNA: TGTGCCAGCAGCCCTAGCTTCCGCCTCTCCTACAATGAGCAGTTCTTC
V: TRBV28; D: .; size: .; J: TRBJ1-1; CDR3: CASSLGPGGRTEAFF; DNA: TGTGCCAGCAGTTTAGGGCCCGGGGGGCGAACTGAAGCTTTCTTT
V: TRBV3-1/TRBV3-2; D: .; size: .; J: TRBJ2-5; CDR3: CASRQYRETQYF; DNA: TGTGCCAGCAGACAATACCGGGAGACCCAGTACTTC
V: TRBV10-3; D: .; size: .; J: TRBJ2-7; CDR3: CAISAAGRGQHLAYEQYF; DNA: TGTGCCATCAGTGCGGCCGGACGGGGACAACATCTAGCCTACGAGCAGTACTTC
V: TRBV6-6; D: .; size: .; J: TRBJ2-2; CDR3: CASRSGGGSGELFF; DNA: TGTGCCAGCAGATCAGGGGGAGGGAGCGGGGAGCTGTTTTTT
V: TRBV28; D: .; size: .; J: TRBJ2-1; CDR3: CASIETGRMYNEQFF; DNA: TGTGCCAGCATCGAAACAGGGAGAATGTACAATGAGCAGTTCTTC
V: TRBV10-3; D: .; size: .; J: TRBJ2-7; CDR3: CAISDMYEQYF; DNA: TGTGCCATCAGTGACATGTACGAGCAGTACTTC
V: TRBV2; D: .; size: once; J: TRBJ2-7; CDR3: CAGSRDTYEQYF; DNA: TGTGCCGGGTCCCGGGATACCTACGAGCAGTACTTC
V: TRBV28; D: TRBD1; size: once; J: TRBJ1-5; CDR3: CASSWGTGENQPQHF; DNA: TGTGCCAGCAGTTGGGGGACAGGGGAAAATCAGCCCCAGCATTTT
V: TRBV9; D: .; size: few; J: TRBJ1-1; CDR3: CASSLKGVSTEAFF; DNA: TGTGCCAGCAGCCTCAAGGGAGTTAGCACTGAAGCTTTCTTT
V: TRBV27; D: TRBD2; size: .; J: TRBJ2-5; CDR3: CASSLSGRVARTQYF; DNA: TGTGCCAGCAGTTTATCCGGGAGGGTGGCAAGGACCCAGTACTTC
V: TRBV4-3; D: .; size: .; J: TRBJ1-2; CDR3: CASSQDSGPPYGYTF; DNA: TGCGCCAGCAGCCAAGATTCAGGGCCACCCTATGGCTACACCTTC
V: TRBV12-3/TRBV12-4; D: .; size: .; J: TRBJ2-5; CDR3: CASSLYGQETQYF; DNA: TGTGCCAGCAGTTTATACGGGCAAGAGACCCAGTACTTC
V: TRBV7-2; D: .; size: .; J: TRBJ1-2; CDR3: CASSSTIGSRGSGYGYTF; DNA: TGTGCCAGCAGCTCCACCATCGGATCCAGGGGATCGGGGTATGGCTACACCTTC
V: TRBV19; D: .; size: .; J: TRBJ1-1; CDR3: CASSDQGFRAEAFF; DNA: TGTGCCAGTAGTGACCAGGGATTTAGGGCTGAAGCTTTCTTT
V: TRBV18; D: .; size: once; J: TRBJ2-2; CDR3: CASSLAAGELFF; DNA: TGTGCCAGCTCATTAGCGGCCGGGGAGCTGTTTTTT
V: TRBV7-9; D: TRBD1; size: .; J: TRBJ1-2; CDR3: CASSLVGQGPSYGYTF; DNA: TGTGCCAGCAGCTTAGTGGGACAGGGGCCCTCCTATGGCTACACCTTC
V: TRBV5-6; D: TRBD1; size: .; J: TRBJ1-1; CDR3: CASRSTGRGNTEAFF; DNA: TGTGCCAGCAGGTCGACAGGGAGGGGGAACACTGAAGCTTTCTTT